This paragraph reports one T cell receptor beta chain. Antigen specificity is unknown. Germline lookup yields CDR1 SGHTA and CDR2 FQGNSA. The germline V and J ends were trimmed by 1 base and 3 bases, with 13 bases remaining between them. The CDR3 sequence is 15 residues long. Some clones are missing from TCRdb's copy, which holds only in-frame ones; the method was immunoSEQ multiplex PCR. This sample has some 110,000 clones; about 90% occur once, and the top ten carry 0.7% to 0.9%. The sample comes from a study of graft-versus-host responses after intestinal transplantation. Study background: Recipients got multivisceral, liver-intestinal, or isolated intestinal transplants. After anti-thymocyte globulin induction, recipients took tacrolimus and steroids for 2 to 3 years. Study results and caveats: Allografts from individuals with graft-donor T cell macrochimerism displayed high graft-versus-host to host-versus-graft clonal ratios. Some GvH clones appeared in ileal mucosa or blood before recipient bone marrow.

The TCR was taken from a human donor who received an intestinal transplant. The chain combines TRBV7-2 with TRBJ2-7; D gene unclear. Sample: unstimulated CD4+ T cells sorted from spleen or lymph node cells, taken before intestinal transplant. The CDR3 spells CASSLDYPRNYEQYF. Written as DNA, the CDR3 is TGTGCCAGCAGCTTAGATTATCCCCGGAACTACGAGCAGTACTTC.